This section outlines one T cell receptor (beta chain) sequence together with its context. Its specificity is not known. Germline V gene lookup returns CDR1 DFQATT and CDR2 SNEGSKA (reference sequence). The CDR3 is 13 residues long. Each sample had eight separate cDNA synthesis reactions. No DNA is given; TCRdb re-called the 5' RACE reads and lists each CDR3 protein once. The sample's table shows a few hundred thousand distinct CDR3 sequences. This sample is drawn from a study of monozygotic twins with inflammatory bowel disease. Study-level results: Part of the variability in patient repertoires may have come from differing immunosuppressive treatments. IBD patients carried less diverse TCRbeta repertoires (inverse Simpson) than healthy co-twins.

The chain is built from TRBV20-1 and TRBJ2-7; TCRdb's D gene call, TRBD2, goes unchecked for lack of DNA. Material for sequencing was blood. The source of this sequence is a human donor with ulcerative colitis or Crohn's disease, or a healthy co-twin of an affected twin (not recorded which). CDR3 sequence reads: CSARDWGGYEQYF.